These 31 T cell receptor beta chains share one sample of origin, sequenced in a study of technical replicates of blood from several donors. Generated by immunoSEQ multiplex PCR, the TCRdb table keeps only in-frame clones and is missing some. The table has 65,000 to 95,000 clones, 93% seen once; the top ten hold 0.25%. The sample taken for sequencing was T cells isolated from PBMCs. The receptors originated from a human donor in good health.

The gene calls are TRBV29-1 and TRBJ1-1; 8 bases match TRBD1. Germline CDR1 reads SQVTM; CDR2 reads ANQGSEA. V trimming: 4 bases; J trimming: 1 base; junction bases outside the gene matches: 11. The CDR3 has 16 residues. CDR3 in amino acids: CSVALFLGQANTEAFF. The CDR3 DNA sequence: TGCAGCGTTGCTCTCTTTCTGGGACAGGCGAACACTGAAGCTTTCTTT.

The chain couples TRBV9 to TRBJ2-3; tentatively, D is TRBD1 (5 bases). CDR3 length equals 13 residues. Germline V gene data show CDR1 as SGDLS and CDR2 as YYNGEE. Between the trimmed V and J ends, which lost 3 bases and 4 bases, there was a span of 9 bases. This CDR3 is CASSASGSDTQYF. In DNA, the CDR3 is TGTGCCAGCAGCGCGTCAGGGTCAGATACGCAGTATTTT.

A single count supports this clone. The chain carries TRBV27 and TRBJ1-6; tentative D call: TRBD1 (6 bases). This CDR3 is 18 amino acids long. V shed 3 bases and J shed 7 bases, with 22 bases lying between them. Germline values: CDR1 MNHEY, CDR2 SMNVEV (reference sequence). The CDR3 region is CASSFGGRGGVGNSPLHF. The CDR3 DNA sequence: TGTGCCAGCAGTTTTGGGGGGAGGGGGGGCGTCGGGAATTCACCCCTCCACTTT.

To note about this clone: Germline and junction disagree at one end, which may indicate a read error. The rearrangement joins TRBV11-3 to TRBJ2-3; D may be TRBD1 (5 bases). Germline-derived CDR1 and CDR2 are SGHNT and YENEEA. This CDR3 is 13 amino acids long. The CDR3 region has the DNA TGTGCCAGCAGCTTTCTGGCGACAGAGACGCAGTATTTT. Its protein product is CASSFLATETQYF.

This chain connects TRBV11-2 to TRBJ1-1; TRBD1 matches 7 bases. Germline CDR1 is SGHAT and CDR2 is FQNNGV. The junction had 12 bases not matched to a gene; V was cut back by 5 bases and J by 6 bases. This CDR3 region has 15 residues. The CDR3 sequence is CASSLMPTGSPEAFF. Written as DNA, the CDR3 is TGTGCCAGCAGCCTTATGCCGACAGGGTCTCCTGAAGCTTTCTTT.

This chain joins TRBV5-1 and TRBJ2-1, with a tentative D call TRBD2 (6 bases). Trimming removed 4 bases at V and 0 bases at J, with 11 bases between. CDR3 size: 15 residues. Germline values: CDR1 SGHRS, CDR2 YFSETQ. The CDR3 loop is CASSVGSSSYNEQFF. The DNA for the CDR3 is TGCGCCAGCAGCGTCGGGAGTAGCTCCTACAATGAGCAGTTCTTC.

This clone occurred once. The chain links TRBV28 to TRBJ2-7; D is possibly TRBD2 (6 bases). The germline V gene encodes CDR1 MDHEN and CDR2 SYDVKM. V lost 2 bases, J lost 6 bases, and 8 bases lay in between. There are 12 residues in the CDR3. The CDR3 region has the DNA TGTGCCAGCAGTTTAGGAGGGTCCGAGCAGTACTTC. Its translation: CASSLGGSEQYF.

The chain has TRBV5-4 and TRBJ2-5; TRBD2 aligns across 8 bases. J gave up 3 bases and V 2 bases, and 3 bases lay outside the gene matches. The CDR3 is 14 residues long. Germline V lookup: CDR1 SGHNT, CDR2 YYREEE (reference sequence). Here the CDR3 DNA reads TGTGCCAGCAGCTTCGACGGGAGGGAAGAGACCCAGTACTTC. Protein sequence: CASSFDGREETQYF.

This sequence joins TRBV7-9 and TRBJ2-7; no clear D gene. This CDR3 has 14 amino acids. Germline CDR1 SEHNR, CDR2 FQNEAQ (reference sequence). V lost 6 bases and J lost 4, with 16 bases in between. The CDR3 loop is CASRREYPRYEQYF. In DNA, the CDR3 is TGTGCCAGCAGACGAGAGTACCCGCGGTACGAGCAGTACTTC.

This clone appeared once. The V gene is TRBV4-1, the J gene TRBJ2-5; 10 nucleotides match TRBD2. This CDR3 comprises 19 residues. The trim removed 2 bases at V and 4 bases at J, leaving 16 bases unmatched. Germline lookup yields CDR1 MGHRA and CDR2 YSYEKL. In DNA form, the CDR3 reads TGCGCCAGCAGCCAAAGGGCGGGGGGGGCTAGCGGGAGTGGAGAGACCCAGTACTTC. Translating gives CASSQRAGGASGSGETQYF.

V is TRBV15 and J is TRBJ2-1; 7 nucleotides match TRBD2. The V and J ends lost 0 bases and 0 bases, in that order; junction bases with no gene match: 14. The germline gives CDR1 LNHNV, CDR2 YYDKDF (reference sequence). The CDR3 loop spans 20 amino acids. CDR3 sequence: CATSREKDSPGDYSYNEQFF. In DNA form, the CDR3 reads TGTGCCACCAGCAGAGAGAAAGACAGTCCCGGGGACTACTCCTACAATGAGCAGTTCTTC.

The rearrangement links TRBV6-4 to TRBJ2-1; 8 bases match TRBD2. From germline, CDR1 is MRHNA and CDR2 SNTAGT. This CDR3 comprises 16 residues. V was clipped by 6 bases and J by 3 bases; unmatched bases: 10. CDR3 DNA: TGTGCCAGCAGCCCTACAGCTAGCGGGTTCTACAATGAGCAGTTCTTC. Protein: CASSPTASGFYNEQFF.

The rearrangement joins TRBV30 to TRBJ1-4; D remains unclear. Germline V gene lookup returns CDR1 GTSNPN and CDR2 SVGIG (reference sequence). The CDR3 totals 12 residues. Trimming stripped 0 bases from V and 8 bases from J, with 7 bases between. CDR3 protein: CAWSVTREKLFF. The CDR3 DNA reads as TGTGCCTGGAGTGTAACTCGGGAAAAACTGTTTTTT.

The chain has TRBV7-2 and TRBJ1-3; no clear D gene. V gave up 4 bases and J gave up 1 base, with 11 bases separating them. The CDR3 covers 15 residues. CDR1 SGHTA and CDR2 FQGNSA come from the germline V gene. The CDR3 DNA reads TGTGCCAGCAGCTCGCCTACTCGGTCTGGAAACACCATATATTTT. Protein product: CASSSPTRSGNTIYF.

The chain is built from TRBV7-9 and TRBJ1-2, with TRBD1 as a possible D gene (5 bases). Germline loops: CDR1 SEHNR, CDR2 FQNEAQ (reference sequence). V was trimmed by 6 bases and J by 5 bases, leaving 19 bases between them. The CDR3 is 15 residues long. CDR3 DNA: TGTGCCAGCAGTACGGACACCAGGTGGCCTTATGGCTACACCTTC. This codes for CASSTDTRWPYGYTF.

The gene calls are TRBV4-2 and TRBJ2-7; 10 bases match TRBD2. Trimming took 2 bases from V and 3 from J; bases not matched to a gene: 4. The germline V gene has CDR1 LGHNA and CDR2 YNFKEQ. CDR3 length: 15 residues. CDR3 nucleotide sequence: TGTGCCAGCAGCCAAACTAGCGGGGTAGACTACGAGCAGTACTTC. This codes for CASSQTSGVDYEQYF.

The genes are TRBV2 and TRBJ1-1; D may be TRBD1 (6 bases). Trimming stripped 5 bases from V and 0 bases from J, with 13 bases between. CDR1 and CDR2 from the germline V gene are SNHLY and FYNNEI. CDR3 length: 15 amino acids. CDR3 in amino acids: CASSFTGSMNTEAFF. Here the CDR3 DNA reads TGTGCCAGCAGTTTTACAGGGAGCATGAACACTGAAGCTTTCTTT. The complete variable domain, with remaining parts taken from reference TRBV2 and TRBJ1-1, reads EPEVTQTPSHQVTQMGQEVILRCVPISNHLYFYWYRQILGQKVEFLVSFYNNEISEKSEIFDDQFSVERPDGSNFTLKIRSTKLEDSAMYFCASSFTGSMNTEAFFGQGTRLTVV.

This chain joins TRBV18 and TRBJ1-6; 8 nucleotides match TRBD1. Trimming at V came to 3 bases and at J to 5 bases, leaving 12 bases not matched to a gene. CDR3 size: 18 residues. The germline V gene encodes CDR1 KGHSH and CDR2 LQKENI. CDR3 coding DNA: TGTGCCAGCTCACCCAACGAACTTGGGACAGGCCATAATTCACCCCTCCACTTT. This codes for CASSPNELGTGHNSPLHF. The full variable domain, completed using reference TRBV18 and TRBJ1-6, is NAGVMQNPRHLVRRRGQEARLRCSPMKGHSHVYWYRQLPEEGLKFMVYLQKENIIDESGMPKERFSAEFPKEGPSILRIQQVVRGDSAAYFCASSPNELGTGHNSPLHFGNGTRLTVT.

The chain combines TRBV5-4 with TRBJ1-1; 10 positions match TRBD1. In germline, CDR1 is SGHNT, CDR2 YYREEE (reference sequence). V trimming: 4 bases; J trimming: 1 base; junction bases outside the gene matches: 10. CDR3 length: 17 residues. CDR3 protein: CASSQPRDRGPNTEAFF. The CDR3 coding sequence is TGTGCCAGCAGCCAACCCCGGGACAGGGGACCGAACACTGAAGCTTTCTTT.

This clone is a singleton in its sample. This sequence joins TRBV2 and TRBJ1-6; D not resolved. The CDR3 runs to 10 residues. Germline V gene lookup returns CDR1 SNHLY and CDR2 FYNNEI. V was clipped by 6 bases and J by 10 bases, with 4 bases between them. The CDR3 DNA follows: TGTGCCAGCAGCGCGTCACCCCTCCACTTT. Amino acid sequence: CASSASPLHF.

The chain is built from TRBV28 and TRBJ1-5, with 11 bases fitting TRBD1. The CDR3 covers 17 residues. J lost 2 bases, V lost 2 bases, and 5 bases had no gene match. The germline V gene has CDR1 MDHEN and CDR2 SYDVKM. The CDR3 region is CASSLAGTGGGNQPQHF. The CDR3 DNA reads TGTGCCAGCAGTTTAGCCGGGACAGGGGGGGGCAATCAGCCCCAGCATTTT. The full variable domain, in which reference TRBV28 and TRBJ1-5 provide the parts outside the CDR3, is DVKVTQSSRYLVKRTGEKVFLECVQDMDHENMFWYRQDPGLGLRLIYFSYDVKMKEKGDIPEGYSVSREKKERFSLILESASTNQTSMYLCASSLAGTGGGNQPQHFGDGTRLSIL.

The genes are TRBV7-9 and TRBJ2-5; TRBD2 aligns across 8 bases. CDR3 size: 17 residues. CDR1 and CDR2 from the germline V gene are SEHNR and FQNEAQ (reference sequence). The J segment lost 4 bases and the V segment lost 1 base, leaving 11 bases of the junction unmatched. This chain's CDR3 is CASSLDLASGGRETQYF. CDR3 sequence (DNA): TGTGCCAGCAGCTTAGACCTTGCCAGCGGGGGTCGAGAGACCCAGTACTTC.

This clone was detected only a few times. CDR3 residues: CASSKRQSYQPQHF. CDR3 coding DNA: TGTGCCAGCAGTAAACGACAGAGTTATCAGCCCCAGCATTTT. This chain joins TRBV2 and TRBJ1-5, with a tentative D call TRBD1 (5 bases). Germline-derived CDR1 and CDR2 are SNHLY and FYNNEI. The CDR3 totals 14 residues. V was pared by 5 bases and J by 5 bases, with 13 bases between.

This chain connects TRBV2 to TRBJ1-5; maybe TRBD1 (6 bases). This CDR3 spans 21 amino acids. The V and J ends lost 6 bases and 0 bases respectively, with 30 bases between them. Germline V gene sequence: CDR1 SNHLY, CDR2 FYNNEI. In nucleotides, the CDR3 is TGTGCCAGCAGCAGGGGATATTTCATAGCGGGGGAGTCGCATAGCAATCAGCCCCAGCATTTT. Its protein is CASSRGYFIAGESHSNQPQHF.

The genes are TRBV7-3 and TRBJ1-1; 7 bases are shared with TRBD1. The V segment lost 2 bases and the J segment 5 bases; nucleotides outside the gene matches: 8. This CDR3 comprises 15 residues. Germline assignment: CDR1 SGHTA and CDR2 FQGTGA. CDR3 nucleotide sequence: TGTGCCAGCAGCTTATTCGACAGGGATAAGACTGAAGCTTTCTTT. Translated, it gives CASSLFDRDKTEAFF.

The J gene is TRBJ2-7, the V gene TRBV5-1, with D possibly matching TRBD1 (6 bases). Looked up from germline, CDR1 is SGHRS and CDR2 is YFSETQ. The V end was cut by 0 bases, the J end by 4 bases, with 11 bases between. The CDR3 is 14 amino acids. As DNA, the CDR3 is TGCGCCAGCAGCTTGGGAAGACAGGTTTACGAGCAGTACTTC. Amino acids: CASSLGRQVYEQYF.

The rearrangement joins TRBV25-1 to TRBJ1-1, with TRBD1 matching 10 bases. The length of the CDR3 is 15 residues. Germline V lookup: CDR1 MGHDK, CDR2 SYGVNS. Germline trimming cut 2 bases from V and 10 bases from J; bases unmatched to any gene: 10. The CDR3 loop reads CASSEARDRGLLAFF. The CDR3 DNA reads TGTGCCAGCAGTGAAGCCCGGGACAGGGGACTATTAGCTTTCTTT.

The V and J genes are TRBV5-1 and TRBJ1-1; D may be TRBD1 (5 bases). The CDR3 covers 14 residues. Trimming stripped 0 bases from V and 7 bases from J, with 13 bases between. Germline loops: CDR1 SGHRS, CDR2 YFSETQ. The CDR3 protein is CASSLEPGRGEAFF. The CDR3, as DNA: TGCGCCAGCAGCTTGGAACCAGGGAGGGGTGAAGCTTTCTTT.

The J gene is TRBJ2-3, the V gene TRBV2; D might be TRBD1 (6 bases). Trimming took 4 bases from V and 0 from J, leaving 17 bases between them. This CDR3 is built from 17 residues. Germline CDR1 SNHLY, CDR2 FYNNEI. The CDR3 DNA is TGTGCCAGCAGTGTAAACAGGGTTAATGCGAGCACAGATACGCAGTATTTT. Its protein product is CASSVNRVNASTDTQYF.

The J gene is TRBJ2-7, the V gene TRBV7-3, with 7 bases fitting TRBD2. With 2 bases clipped from V and 4 bases from J, the junction kept 8 bases outside the gene matches. Germline-derived CDR1 and CDR2 are SGHTA and FQGTGA. CDR3 size: 15 residues. The CDR3: CASSLWASGRYEQYF. CDR3 nucleotide sequence: TGTGCCAGCAGCTTATGGGCTAGCGGCCGATACGAGCAGTACTTC.

This chain joins TRBV5-1 and TRBJ2-2, with 11 bases aligning to TRBD2. From germline, CDR1 is SGHRS and CDR2 YFSETQ. The CDR3 is 17 residues long. Trimming removed 2 bases from V and 5 bases from J; junction bases left unmatched: 8. The CDR3, as DNA: TGCGCCAGCAGCTTAAAAATAGCGGGAGGGTATACCGGGGAGCTGTTTTTT. This translates into CASSLKIAGGYTGELFF. Drawing the rest from reference TRBV5-1 and TRBJ2-2, the complete variable domain is KAGVTQTPRYLIKTRGQQVTLSCSPISGHRSVSWYQQTPGQGLQFLFEYFSETQRNKGNFPGRFSGRQFSNSRSEMNVSTLELGDSALYLCASSLKIAGGYTGELFFGEGSRLTVL.